Detailed here is one T cell receptor beta chain. Its antigen is still unknown. The record originates from a study of cytomegalovirus exposure and HLA in healthy donors. The CDR3 length is 14 residues. Trimming cost V 4 bases and J 5 bases, with 14 bases left between them. Germline V gene lookup returns CDR1 SGHDN and CDR2 FVKESK. PCR amplification relied on 60 Vbeta primers (plus 13 Jbeta primers). Clones were sequenced by immunoSEQ multiplex PCR, and TCRdb holds only the in-frame ones, with some missing. The data contain 70,000 to 95,000 clones, approximately 80% of them singletons. Study-wide points: Association of a missense DCLRE1C variant with TCR beta V- and J-gene trimming was reported in a later analysis. Reportedly, fewer N-insertions than the approximately 680-donor mean appeared in an Asian-associated ancestry cluster in a later analysis. Presence/absence comparisons presumed near-even sequencing depth among donors. Analysis performed later found about 18,000 TCR beta sequences associated with HLA alleles at 0.05 false discovery rate.

The sample was PBMCs. V is TRBV14 and J is TRBJ1-1, with no clear D. The clonotype comes from a human donor in good health. CDR3 DNA: TGTGCCAGCAGCCCCGGAGGTCCGGGAACTGAAGCTTTCTTT. Translating it yields CASSPGGPGTEAFF.